The rows below give T cell receptor beta chains drawn from one sample of a study of blood T cell repertoires in COVID-19. The table came from immunoSEQ multiplex PCR; TCRdb's copy has only in-frame clones and leaves some out. This table holds 70,000 to 95,000 clones, around four fifths found once. Sequenced material: peripheral blood. The receptor source for this set is a woman aged 65 to 85 with active or convalescent COVID-19. Each CDR3 is given with its conserved first and last residue. A D gene is named only where the DNA matches it firmly. Some rows have no size entry. The others give once, few or many, or a class for an expanded clone.

-,-,TRBV25-1,TRBJ2-5,CASSDPGGQETQYF,TGTGCCAGCAGTGACCCTGGAGGTCAAGAGACCCAGTACTTC
TRBD1,-,TRBV9,TRBJ2-2,CASSVAGQGAAGELFF,TGTGCCAGCAGCGTTGCCGGACAGGGGGCCGCCGGGGAGCTGTTTTTT
TRBD2,-,TRBV5-4,TRBJ2-1,CASSTGTSGGAWTYNEQFF,TGTGCCAGCAGTACCGGGACTAGCGGGGGGGCTTGGACCTACAATGAGCAGTTCTTC
TRBD1,-,TRBV6-1,TRBJ1-6,CASSETGGASPLHF,TGTGCCAGCAGTGAAACAGGGGGCGCTTCACCCCTCCACTTT
-,-,TRBV11-2,TRBJ2-5,CASSLVTPQETQYF,TGTGCCAGCAGCTTAGTGACTCCACAAGAGACCCAGTACTTC
-,-,TRBV15,TRBJ2-2,CATSRGGVWNTGELFF,TGTGCCACCAGCAGAGGGGGGGTATGGAACACCGGGGAGCTGTTTTTT
TRBD1,-,TRBV4-1,TRBJ1-2,CASSPGTGSGNYGYTF,TGCGCCAGCAGCCCCGGGACAGGGAGTGGAAACTATGGCTACACCTTC
-,-,TRBV6-5,TRBJ2-3,CASSPGTEADTQYF,TGTGCCAGCAGTCCCGGGACTGAGGCAGATACGCAGTATTTT
-,-,TRBV27,TRBJ2-7,CASSLPGAYEQYF,TGTGCCAGCAGTTTGCCAGGGGCCTACGAGCAGTACTTC
-,-,TRBV19,TRBJ2-3,CASSMIRADWSTDTQYF,TGTGCCAGTAGTATGATTAGGGCGGACTGGAGCACAGATACGCAGTATTTT
-,-,TRBV10-3,TRBJ1-2,CAISSQMGANYGYTF,TGTGCCATCAGTAGTCAAATGGGAGCTAACTATGGCTACACCTTC
TRBD1,once,TRBV27,TRBJ2-7,CASSLLGTVVYEQYF,TGTGCCAGCAGTTTATTGGGGACAGTGGTATACGAGCAGTACTTC
TRBD1,-,TRBV5-4,TRBJ2-6,CASSPGGSGANVLTF,TGTGCCAGCAGCCCAGGGGGCTCTGGGGCCAACGTCCTGACTTTC
-,-,TRBV9,TRBJ1-2,CASSVSRGLYGYTF,TGTGCCAGCAGCGTATCCCGGGGGTTATACGGCTACACCTTC
TRBD1,-,TRBV12-3/TRBV12-4,TRBJ2-7,CASSHKTGNEQYF,TGTGCCAGCAGTCATAAGACAGGGAACGAGCAGTACTTC
-,-,TRBV4-3,TRBJ2-5,CASSQGTEETQYF,TGCGCCAGCAGCCAAGGGACAGAAGAGACCCAGTACTTC
-,-,TRBV5-1,TRBJ2-5,CASSLWQNQETQYF,TGCGCCAGCAGCTTGTGGCAGAACCAAGAGACCCAGTACTTC
TRBD1,-,TRBV19,TRBJ1-1,CASKGPRWGTVTEAFF,TGTGCCAGCAAGGGCCCTCGGTGGGGGACAGTAACTGAAGCTTTCTTT
-,once,TRBV6-5,TRBJ2-2,CASSLSTGELFF,TGTGCCAGCAGTCTCAGCACCGGGGAGCTGTTTTTT
TRBD2,-,TRBV10-2,TRBJ2-1,CASSYQGLATYNEQFF,TGCGCCAGCAGTTACCAAGGACTAGCGACTTACAATGAGCAGTTCTTC
TRBD2,-,TRBV24-1,TRBJ2-1,CATSDASGGAYNEQFF,TGTGCCACCAGTGACGCGAGCGGGGGGGCATACAATGAGCAGTTCTTC
-,-,TRBV20-1,TRBJ2-3,CSASGPDNTDTQYF,TGCAGTGCTAGTGGTCCGGACAACACAGATACGCAGTATTTT
-,-,TRBV18,TRBJ2-5,CASSPRQQETQYF,TGTGCCAGCTCACCACGACAGCAAGAGACCCAGTACTTC
TRBD2,-,TRBV7-9,TRBJ2-5,CASSSGLAGGQETQYF,TGTGCCAGCAGCTCCGGACTAGCGGGGGGCCAAGAGACCCAGTACTTC
-,-,TRBV25-1,TRBJ2-2,CASSDSRGNTGELFF,TGTGCCAGCAGTGACTCTAGGGGTAACACCGGGGAGCTGTTTTTT
TRBD1,-,TRBV27,TRBJ1-6,CASSLSSVTGNSPLHF,TGTGCCAGCAGTTTATCGAGCGTGACAGGGAATTCACCCCTCCACTTT
TRBD2,-,TRBV28,TRBJ2-3,CASSPGLAGGQGQYF,TGTGCCAGCAGTCCCGGACTAGCGGGGGGGCAAGGGCAGTATTTT
TRBD2,-,TRBV9,TRBJ2-2,CASSGTSPGELFF,TGTGCCAGCAGCGGGACTAGCCCCGGGGAGCTGTTTTTT
TRBD1,-,TRBV7-2,TRBJ2-1,CASSLAPQGAGDNEQFF,TGTGCCAGCAGCTTAGCGCCTCAGGGGGCTGGGGACAACGAGCAGTTCTTC
TRBD1,-,TRBV4-2,TRBJ2-7,CASSRNTGGAYEQYF,TGTGCCAGCAGCCGGAATACAGGGGGCGCTTACGAGCAGTACTTC
TRBD1,-,TRBV29-1,TRBJ1-2,CSAEDRDDGYTF,TGCAGCGCAGAGGACAGGGACGATGGCTACACCTTC
-,-,TRBV5-6,TRBJ2-3,CASSVLQGYTDTQYF,TGTGCCAGCAGCGTCCTACAGGGATACACAGATACGCAGTATTTT
-,-,TRBV6-5,TRBJ2-7,CASRPRGSYEQYF,TGTGCCAGCAGACCCCGCGGGTCCTACGAGCAGTACTTC
-,-,TRBV7-2,TRBJ2-3,CASSLFADTQYF,TGTGCCAGCAGCTTATTCGCAGATACGCAGTATTTT
-,-,TRBV18,TRBJ1-2,CASSPSLEGGYTF,TGTGCCAGCTCACCGTCGTTGGAGGGCGGCTACACCTTC
TRBD1,-,TRBV5-1,TRBJ2-1,CASSHGTEEEQFF,TGCGCCAGCAGCCATGGGACAGAAGAGGAGCAGTTCTTC
-,-,TRBV5-1,TRBJ1-2,CASSLYPGSDYGYTF,TGCGCCAGCAGCTTATATCCAGGGTCAGACTATGGCTACACCTTC
-,-,TRBV6-2/TRBV6-3,TRBJ1-1,CASSYSRGTEAFF,TGTGCCAGCAGTTACTCAAGGGGCACTGAAGCTTTCTTT
-,once,TRBV7-2,TRBJ2-7,CASSLGLNRLVGEQYF,TGTGCCAGCAGCTTAGGCCTCAACAGGCTTGTGGGAGAGCAGTACTTC
TRBD2,-,TRBV9,TRBJ2-1,CASSVSGGNYNEQFF,TGTGCCAGCAGCGTAAGCGGGGGAAACTACAATGAGCAGTTCTTC
TRBD1,-,TRBV28,TRBJ2-2,CASRRQGATGELFF,TGTGCCAGCCGTAGACAGGGGGCGACCGGGGAGCTGTTTTTT
-,-,TRBV7-2,TRBJ1-2,CASSADRNYGYTF,TGTGCCAGCAGCGCTGACAGAAACTATGGCTACACCTTC
-,-,TRBV2,TRBJ1-3,CASSDSRSGNTIYF,TGTGCCAGCAGTGATTCCAGATCTGGAAACACCATATATTTT
-,-,TRBV6-5,TRBJ1-1,CASSRGGVTEAFF,TGTGCCAGCAGTAGAGGGGGTGTAACTGAAGCTTTCTTT
TRBD2,-,TRBV4-1,TRBJ2-7,CASSQIFGSGGPSSYEQYF,TGCGCCAGCAGCCAAATCTTTGGTAGCGGGGGGCCGAGCTCCTACGAGCAGTACTTC
TRBD1,-,TRBV29-1,TRBJ1-4,CSGGTVDEKLFF,TGCAGCGGTGGGACAGTAGATGAAAAACTGTTTTTT
-,few,TRBV7-2,TRBJ2-7,CASSPRQGGYEQYF,TGTGCCAGCAGCCCCCGACAGGGAGGATACGAGCAGTACTTC
TRBD1,-,TRBV2,TRBJ2-7,CASSDPGQGPYEQYF,TGTGCCAGCAGTGATCCGGGACAGGGACCCTACGAGCAGTACTTC
TRBD2,-,TRBV19,TRBJ2-7,CASSPGTSSYEQYF,TGTGCCAGTAGTCCGGGGACTAGCTCGTACGAGCAGTACTTC